This T cell receptor (beta chain) originates from a study of T cell clones after liver transplantation. Study at large: Samples came from ITN030ST, which attempted immunosuppression withdrawal within 2 years of liver transplantation. Three of the eight recipients were HCV-positive; the rest had non-autoimmune, non-viral transplant indications.

The V gene's germline CDR1 is MDHEN and CDR2 SYDVKM. Trimming took 6 bases from V and 3 from J; bases not matched to a gene: 6. The length of the CDR3 is 15 residues. Whole-study findings and limits: Post-transplant, graft-donor-reactive CD4 TCRbeta sequences in blood dropped significantly in most of the 8 subjects.

TCRdb's copy holds only in-frame clones and misses some; the assay was immunoSEQ multiplex PCR. The sample lists some 80,000 clones, approximately 80% seen once, with about 2% in the top ten. Of note for this clone: Antigen unknown.

The J gene is TRBJ2-2, the V gene TRBV28; 8 bases agree with TRBD2. The starting material was CD4+ T cells from blood, obtained less than 50 months after liver transplant. The TCR comes from a human patient who received a liver transplant. The T cells may come from the graft donor. CDR3 sequence (DNA): TGTGCCAGCAGCCTAGCGGGTGGGCACACCGGGGAGCTGTTTTTT. Protein sequence: CASSLAGGHTGELFF. The whole variable domain, remainder taken from reference TRBV28 and TRBJ2-2, is DVKVTQSSRYLVKRTGEKVFLECVQDMDHENMFWYRQDPGLGLRLIYFSYDVKMKEKGDIPEGYSVSREKKERFSLILESASTNQTSMYLCASSLAGGHTGELFFGEGSRLTVL.